A single sample is the source of the 7 T cell receptor beta chains below, sequenced in a study of STAT5B mutations in CD4+ large granular lymphocyte leukemia. The assay was immunoSEQ multiplex PCR, and TCRdb's table has in-frame clones only and misses some. The sample has approximately 49,000 clones, around 70% seen once. The sequenced material came from CD4+ T cells from blood buffy coats. Every receptor here comes from a human donor in good health.

This clone was observed once. The CDR3 reads CASSLEYEQFF. The CDR3 region has the DNA TGCGCCAGCAGCCTGGAGTATGAGCAGTTCTTC. The chain carries TRBV5-1 and TRBJ2-1; D call uncertain. The V gene's germline CDR1 is SGHRS and CDR2 YFSETQ. Trimming shortened V by 4 bases and J by 8 bases, and 7 bases separated the two germline ends. The CDR3 contains 11 residues.

This clone was detected only a few times. The V gene is TRBV28, the J gene TRBJ1-2, with unresolved D. In germline, CDR1 is MDHEN, CDR2 SYDVKM. The CDR3 totals 12 residues. Trimming removed 8 bases at V and 8 bases at J, with 15 bases between. CDR3 in DNA: TGTGCCAGCCATTACCAAGGGAAGGGCTACACCTTC. This translates into CASHYQGKGYTF.

The J gene is TRBJ2-7, the V gene TRBV10-3; TRBD1 aligns across 8 bases. The length of the CDR3 is 13 residues. With 6 bases clipped from V and 3 bases from J, the junction kept 4 bases outside the gene matches. Germline values: CDR1 ENHRY, CDR2 SYGVKD. The CDR3 nucleotides are TGTGCCATCAGGGACAGGGAAGGCTACGAGCAGTACTTC. This sequence encodes CAIRDREGYEQYF.

The J gene is TRBJ1-1, the V gene TRBV7-9; 7 bases match TRBD1. Germline CDR1 and CDR2: SEHNR and FQNEAQ (reference sequence). Unmatched junction bases numbered 7, after V lost 5 bases and J lost 1 base. The CDR3 consists of 15 residues. The CDR3 loop is CASSSYGTANTEAFF. The CDR3, as DNA: TGTGCCAGCAGCAGCTATGGGACAGCGAACACTGAAGCTTTCTTT.

This clone has just a few counts. The V and J genes are TRBV7-9 and TRBJ1-6; D is unclear. Germline CDR1 reads SEHNR; CDR2 reads FQNEAQ (reference sequence). CDR3 length: 13 amino acids. V was trimmed by 1 base and J by 9 bases, leaving 7 bases between them. CDR3: CASSLDWGSPLHF. The CDR3 DNA is TGTGCCAGCAGCTTAGATTGGGGTTCACCCCTCCACTTT.

The V call is TRBV7-6, the J call TRBJ2-2, with D possibly matching TRBD1 (5 bases). Trimming pared 5 bases from V and 0 bases from J, leaving 10 bases between. The CDR3 covers 15 residues. The germline gives CDR1 SGHVS, CDR2 FNYEAQ. CDR3 in DNA: TGTGCCAGCAGCCAACAGGCCGCGAACACCGGGGAGCTGTTTTTT. It translates to CASSQQAANTGELFF.

This clone came up a few times. The chain recombines TRBV19 with TRBJ1-1; weak D call: TRBD1 (6 bases). V was cut by 5 bases and J by 4 bases, with 17 bases left in between. This CDR3 contains 15 residues. Germline CDR1 reads LNHDA; CDR2 reads SQIVND (reference sequence). CDR3 amino acids: CASSSKGGRGTEAFF. CDR3 bases: TGTGCCAGTAGTTCGAAGGGGGGCCGCGGCACTGAAGCTTTCTTT.